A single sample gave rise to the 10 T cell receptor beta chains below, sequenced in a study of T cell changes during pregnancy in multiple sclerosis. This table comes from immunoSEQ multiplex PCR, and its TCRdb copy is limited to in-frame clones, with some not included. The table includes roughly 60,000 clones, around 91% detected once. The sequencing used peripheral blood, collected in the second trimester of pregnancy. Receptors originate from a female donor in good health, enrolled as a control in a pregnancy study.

This chain's CDR3 is CASSHITREGGYTF. CDR3 sequence (DNA): TGCGCCAGCAGCCATATAACCAGGGAGGGTGGCTACACCTTC. The rearrangement uses TRBV4-1 and TRBJ1-2; the D gene is possibly TRBD1 (5 bases). Germline lookup yields CDR1 MGHRA and CDR2 YSYEKL. The CDR3 length is 14 residues. The V end was cut by 3 bases, the J end by 7 bases, with 15 bases between.

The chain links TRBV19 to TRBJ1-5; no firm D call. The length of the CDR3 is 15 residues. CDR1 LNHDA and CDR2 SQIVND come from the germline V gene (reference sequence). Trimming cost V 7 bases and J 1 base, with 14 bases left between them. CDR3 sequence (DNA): TGTGCCAGTATTGGGAGAGGTGGAAGCAATCAGCCCCAGCATTTT. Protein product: CASIGRGGSNQPQHF.

CDR3 loop: CASSGIKSSAGAYEQYF. In DNA, the CDR3 is TGTGCCAGCAGTGGAATAAAGAGCTCAGCGGGAGCCTACGAGCAGTACTTC. V usage is TRBV2 and J usage is TRBJ2-7; 8 nucleotides agree with TRBD2. This CDR3 region has 17 residues. Looked up from germline, CDR1 is SNHLY and CDR2 is FYNNEI. V dropped 4 bases and J dropped 2; count of bases not matched to a gene: 13.

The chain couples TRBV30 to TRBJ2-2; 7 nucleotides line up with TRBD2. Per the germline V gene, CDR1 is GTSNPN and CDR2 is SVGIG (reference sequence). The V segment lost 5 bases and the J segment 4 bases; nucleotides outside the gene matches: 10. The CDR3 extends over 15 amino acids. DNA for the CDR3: TGTGCCTGGCATGGGACTAAGGCGGTCACCGGGGAGCTGTTTTTT. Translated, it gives CAWHGTKAVTGELFF.

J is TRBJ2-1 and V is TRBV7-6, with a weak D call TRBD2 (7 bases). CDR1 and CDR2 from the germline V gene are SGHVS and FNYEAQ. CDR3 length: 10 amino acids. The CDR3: CSRGGSEQFF. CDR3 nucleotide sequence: TGTTCGAGGGGGGGGAGTGAGCAGTTCTTC.

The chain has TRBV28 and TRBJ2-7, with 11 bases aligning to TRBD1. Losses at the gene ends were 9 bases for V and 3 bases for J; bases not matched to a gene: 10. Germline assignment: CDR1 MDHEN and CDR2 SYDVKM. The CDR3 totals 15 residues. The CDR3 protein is CASRKPGQGGYEQYF. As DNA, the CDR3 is TGTGCCAGTCGAAAACCGGGACAGGGGGGCTACGAGCAGTACTTC.

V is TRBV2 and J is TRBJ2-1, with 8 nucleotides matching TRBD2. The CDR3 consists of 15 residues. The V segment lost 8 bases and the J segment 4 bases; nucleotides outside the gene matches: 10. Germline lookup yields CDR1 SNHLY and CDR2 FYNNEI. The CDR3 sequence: CASGPGLGKYNEQFF. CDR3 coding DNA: TGTGCCAGCGGACCGGGACTAGGGAAATACAATGAGCAGTTCTTC.

CDR3 DNA: TGTGCCAGCAGTGAAGCGGCGGGCTCCTACAATGAGCAGTTCTTC. This translates into CASSEAAGSYNEQFF. The J gene is TRBJ2-1, the V gene TRBV6-1; possible D gene TRBD2, 5 bases. The CDR3 runs 15 residues. Germline lookup yields CDR1 MNHNS and CDR2 SASEGT. V was cut by 0 bases and J by 0 bases, with 6 bases left in between.

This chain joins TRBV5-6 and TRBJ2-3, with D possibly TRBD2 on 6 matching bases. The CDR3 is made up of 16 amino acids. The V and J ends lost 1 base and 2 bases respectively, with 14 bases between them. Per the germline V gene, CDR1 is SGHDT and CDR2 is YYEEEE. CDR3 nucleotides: TGTGCCAGCAGCTTGATTTTTGCGGGGAACACAGATACGCAGTATTTT. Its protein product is CASSLIFAGNTDTQYF.

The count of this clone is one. This CDR3 reads CASSSQTGTKDEQYF. CDR3 nucleotides: TGTGCCAGCAGTTCCCAAACCGGGACTAAAGACGAGCAGTACTTC. This chain uses TRBV6-5 with TRBJ2-7; TRBD2 aligns across 7 bases. The CDR3 runs to 15 residues. From germline, CDR1 is MNHEY and CDR2 SVGAGI. V shed 4 bases, J shed 5 bases, and the junction held 11 bases outside the gene matches.